These T cell receptor beta chains were read from a single sample in a study of T-cell memory formation after mild COVID-19. TCRdb re-derived calls from the 5' RACE reads in MiXCR, one entry per CDR3 protein. The table includes 250,000 to 300,000 distinct CDR3 sequences, roughly 18% detected once. The sample was PBMCs or a T cell subset sorted from them (not recorded which). These receptors were taken from a man between 18 and 29 years old who had mild COVID-19 (a few samples of this study predate the infection). Cell type and time point are not known. CDR3s leave out the opening cysteine and the closing phenylalanine or tryptophan. Fields, in order: clone size, J gene, V gene, CDR3 protein. Expanded clones get a size class; other rows say once, few or many, or leave the size out.

>many|TRBJ2-3|TRBV4-1
ASSLPGPTDTQY
>NA|TRBJ2-7|TRBV11-2
ASSLFRVENFGEQY
>few|TRBJ1-1|TRBV5-1
ASSLLAGAANTEAF
>few|TRBJ1-3|TRBV20-1
SAPLGGNTIY
>few|TRBJ1-5|TRBV5-6
ASSITGPNDYNQPQH
>few|TRBJ1-2|TRBV6-6
ASSYGPVGYT
>few|TRBJ1-5|TRBV5-6
ASSSLDRGRNQPQH
>NA|TRBJ2-3|TRBV6-1
ASSEGIANTQY
>NA|TRBJ2-1|TRBV5-5
ASSSPGQVSYNEQF
>NA|TRBJ1-1|TRBV12-3/TRBV12-4
ASSLARFQGETRRTEAF
>NA|TRBJ1-2|TRBV20-1
SANYGYT
>NA|TRBJ1-2|TRBV5-5
ASSPGGTFYGYT
>few|TRBJ1-5|TRBV20-1
SASVKGIGQPQH
>NA|TRBJ2-5|TRBV30
AWSPAFQETQY
>NA|TRBJ2-7|TRBV7-6
ASSAGPQTYEQY
>once|TRBJ2-2|TRBV9
ASSAWPVPGELF
>many|TRBJ2-3|TRBV20-1
SLWRGLDTQY